This TCR beta chain originates from a study of post-analysis software for immune sequencing data. This CDR3 contains 17 residues. J lost 1 base, V lost 0 bases, and 3 bases had no gene match. The V gene's germline CDR1 is LNHNV and CDR2 YYDKDF (reference sequence). Unique molecular identifiers were built into the TCR beta cDNA libraries. Hundreds of thousands of cDNA molecules came from approximately 1 to 10 million T cells. TCRdb analysed the PCR reads with MiXCR anew, one entry per CDR3 protein. Among 380,000 or so distinct CDR3 sequences, approximately 38% were seen once, and the ten largest hold around 15%. Findings of the study overall: A significant reduction in normalized Chao1 diversity was observed in multiple sclerosis patients versus controls. Compared with controls, patients had more of five or six TRBV segments, including TRBV5-6, TRBV5-1 and TRBV20-1.

On this clonotype: Antigen unknown.

The source material was blood. The receptor was isolated from a girl aged 10-17 years with multiple sclerosis. The gene calls are TRBV15 and TRBJ2-3; 11 nucleotides match TRBD1. The CDR3 DNA is TGTGCCACCAGCAGAGACGGGGGACAGGGGGGCACAGATACGCAGTATTTT. As protein: CATSRDGGQGGTDTQYF.